The 20 T cell receptor beta chains given below trace back to one sample, sequenced in a study of cytomegalovirus exposure and HLA in healthy donors. PCR was performed using 60 Vbeta and 13 Jbeta primers. Libraries were prepared by immunoSEQ multiplex PCR; TCRdb keeps only in-frame clonotypes and omits some of them. The sample shows some 71,000 clones, approximately 81% of them seen only once. The sequenced material came from PBMCs. These TCRs come from a woman aged 30 to 39 in good health and CMV-seropositive.

The chain carries TRBV28 and TRBJ1-2; unclear D gene. With 3 bases removed from V and 0 bases from J, the gap between germline ends came to 8 bases. The CDR3 is 14 residues long. Germline assignment: CDR1 MDHEN and CDR2 SYDVKM. The CDR3 sequence: CASSLVPANYGYTF. In nucleotides, the CDR3 is TGTGCCAGCAGTTTGGTCCCAGCTAACTATGGCTACACCTTC.

The gene calls are TRBV28 and TRBJ1-5; the D is unclear. Per germline, CDR1 MDHEN and CDR2 SYDVKM. V was shortened by 3 bases and J by 9 bases, with 12 bases between the two germline ends. The CDR3 extends over 13 amino acids. Here the CDR3 DNA reads TGTGCCAGCAGTTTTCCCAAGAACGGGCCCCAGCATTTT. It encodes CASSFPKNGPQHF.

The V gene is TRBV25-1, the J gene TRBJ1-2; D is ambiguous. CDR1 MGHDK and CDR2 SYGVNS come from the germline V gene. Trimming took 1 base from V and 1 from J, leaving 7 bases between them. The CDR3 has 14 amino acids. The DNA of the CDR3 is TGTGCCAGCAGTGAATTAGTGCTTAACTATGGCTACACCTTC. It is translated as CASSELVLNYGYTF.

This clone has more than one count but fewer than ten. The rearrangement joins TRBV21-1 to TRBJ2-3; the D call TRBD2 from the table was never checked on the DNA. TRBV21-1 is a pseudogene. This CDR3 is 16 amino acids long. CDR3 region: CASIPLAGEWADTQYF. The CDR3 DNA is TGTGCCAGCATTCCGTTAGCGGGAGAATGGGCAGATACGCAGTATTTT.

This clone turned up a few times. The gene calls are TRBV10-3 and TRBJ2-3; possible D gene TRBD1, 5 bases. Germline V gives CDR1 ENHRY, CDR2 SYGVKD. This CDR3 spans 17 amino acids. The germline V and J ends were trimmed by 2 bases and 2 bases, with 17 bases remaining between them. CDR3 region: CAISERQYVENTDTQYF. The CDR3 DNA follows: TGTGCCATCAGTGAGCGACAGTACGTGGAGAACACAGATACGCAGTATTTT.

This clone was counted between two and nine times. The J gene is TRBJ2-2, the V gene TRBV2, with 15 bases lining up with TRBD2. Trimming cost V 7 bases and J 5 bases; bases outside gene matches: 2. The germline V gene encodes CDR1 SNHLY and CDR2 FYNNEI. This CDR3 has 15 amino acids. CDR3 coding DNA: TGTGCCAGCAAGGGGACTAGCGGGAGGACCGGGGAGCTGTTTTTT. As protein: CASKGTSGRTGELFF.

The rearrangement links TRBV2 to TRBJ1-2; 8 bases are shared with TRBD1. CDR3 length equals 13 residues. V dropped 6 bases and J dropped 7; count of bases not matched to a gene: 7. Germline V gene data show CDR1 as SNHLY and CDR2 as FYNNEI. DNA of the CDR3: TGTGCCAGCAGGGATGACAGGGGAAGTGGCTACACCTTC. Amino acid sequence: CASRDDRGSGYTF. Supplemented by reference TRBV2 and TRBJ1-2, the full variable domain reads EPEVTQTPSHQVTQMGQEVILRCVPISNHLYFYWYRQILGQKVEFLVSFYNNEISEKSEIFDDQFSVERPDGSNFTLKIRSTKLEDSAMYFCASRDDRGSGYTFGSGTRLTVV.

Concerning this clone: This CDR3 is also generated by other DNA sequences in the sample. The chain couples TRBV4-1 to TRBJ1-5; the match to TRBD1 covers 7 bases. The CDR3 loop spans 14 amino acids. V trimming: 4 bases; J trimming: 4 bases; junction bases outside the gene matches: 4. The V gene's germline CDR1 is MGHRA and CDR2 YSYEKL. CDR3 region: CASSRDRGNQPQHF. CDR3 in DNA: TGCGCCAGCAGCCGGGACAGAGGGAATCAGCCCCAGCATTTT.

V usage is TRBV4-1 and J usage is TRBJ2-1, with 9 positions matching TRBD2. J gave up 0 bases and V 2 bases, and 5 bases lay outside the gene matches. The CDR3 is made up of 17 amino acids. Germline V CDR1 and CDR2: MGHRA, YSYEKL. CDR3 sequence (DNA): TGCGCCAGCAGCCAACGGGCTAGCGGGACCTCCTACAATGAGCAGTTCTTC. Translation: CASSQRASGTSYNEQFF.

The V and J genes are TRBV6-1 and TRBJ2-7; D might be TRBD2 (6 bases). V was trimmed by 4 bases and J by 2 bases, leaving 12 bases between them. The CDR3 length is 14 residues. The germline CDR1 and CDR2 sequences are MNHNS and SASEGT. Here the CDR3 DNA reads TGTGCCAGCAGTGGGGGGGTGATTCCCTACGAGCAGTACTTC. Translating gives CASSGGVIPYEQYF.

The J gene is TRBJ2-1, the V gene TRBV10-1, with 12 nucleotides matching TRBD2. The V segment lost 4 bases and the J segment 12 bases; nucleotides outside the gene matches: 13. The CDR3 runs to 16 residues. Germline CDR1 is WNHNN and CDR2 is SYGVQD (reference sequence). The CDR3 nucleotides are TGCGCCAGCAGTGCCCCGGGACTAGCGGGTTCGGAGGGGCAGTTCTTC. Translation: CASSAPGLAGSEGQFF.

The chain joins TRBV13 to TRBJ2-1, with D uncertain. Trimming took 5 bases from V and 4 from J, leaving 9 bases between them. This CDR3 spans 13 amino acids. Germline values: CDR1 PRHDT, CDR2 FYEKMQ (reference sequence). Here the CDR3 reads CASSLGGYNEQFF. CDR3 nucleotide sequence: TGTGCCAGCAGCCTCGGCGGTTACAATGAGCAGTTCTTC.

The chain combines TRBV4-1 with TRBJ1-4; 7 bases map to TRBD1. The CDR3 runs 16 residues. Germline V lookup: CDR1 MGHRA, CDR2 YSYEKL. J was trimmed by 1 base and V by 4 bases; bases with no gene match: 6. The DNA of the CDR3 is TGCGCCAGCAGCCGTACTAACAGGGGAACTAATGAAAAACTGTTTTTT. Protein sequence: CASSRTNRGTNEKLFF.

This clone has a single count. V is TRBV9 and J is TRBJ2-7, with D unclear. Germline-derived CDR1 and CDR2 are SGDLS and YYNGEE. CDR3 length: 14 amino acids. V lost 2 bases and J lost 0, with 9 bases in between. The DNA for the CDR3 is TGTGCCAGCAGCGTTACAGACATCTCCTACGAGCAGTACTTC. The encoded protein is CASSVTDISYEQYF.

In the case of this clone: Germline and junction disagree at one end, which may indicate a read error. V and J are TRBV7-7 and TRBJ2-7; TRBD2 matches at 7 bases. The CDR3 is 13 amino acids. In germline, CDR1 is SSHAT, CDR2 FNYEAQ (reference sequence). The CDR3 nucleotides read TGTGCTAGCACCGCAGGCCCGGGGGGCGAGCAGTACTTC. Translation gives CASTAGPGGEQYF.

This clone was seen only a few times. The V call is TRBV6-6, the J call TRBJ1-1, with D hard to call. The CDR3 is 11 amino acids. With 7 bases removed from V and 4 bases from J, the gap between germline ends came to 7 bases. Per germline, CDR1 MNHNY and CDR2 SVGAGI (reference sequence). The CDR3 is CASTGGTEAFF. CDR3 coding DNA: TGTGCCAGCACCGGAGGCACTGAAGCTTTCTTT.

The chain is built from TRBV29-1 and TRBJ1-5; D remains unclear. Trimming stripped 7 bases from V and 4 bases from J, with 20 bases between. Germline lookup yields CDR1 SQVTM and CDR2 ANQGSEA. The CDR3 length is 15 residues. The CDR3 protein is CSARGQASGNQPQHF. CDR3 sequence (DNA): TGCAGCGCCCGAGGGCAGGCCAGCGGGAATCAGCCCCAGCATTTT.

The rearrangement uses TRBV6-5 and TRBJ1-3; no clear D. V gave up 7 bases and J gave up 0 bases, with 7 bases separating them. From germline, CDR1 is MNHEY and CDR2 SVGAGI. The CDR3 loop spans 13 amino acids. The CDR3 nucleotides are TGTGCCAGCAATTCCTTCTCTGGAAACACCATATATTTT. Translation gives CASNSFSGNTIYF.

The chain uses TRBV5-4 and TRBJ2-5; 9 positions match TRBD1. Germline CDR1 and CDR2: SGHNT and YYREEE (reference sequence). The length of the CDR3 is 16 residues. After removal of 0 bases from V and 3 bases from J, the junction contained 6 bases not matched to a gene. The CDR3 loop is CASSLAGTGTKETQYF. CDR3 nucleotide sequence: TGTGCCAGCAGCTTGGCCGGGACAGGGACAAAAGAGACCCAGTACTTC.

The genes are TRBV28 and TRBJ2-5; D gene unclear. V lost 2 bases, J lost 7 bases, and 11 bases lay in between. Germline V CDR1 and CDR2: MDHEN, SYDVKM. The CDR3 has 13 amino acids. Written as DNA, the CDR3 is TGTGCCAGCAGTTTAGATGCCCCCGGGACCCAGTACTTC. Its protein product is CASSLDAPGTQYF.